A single sample is the source of the 15 T cell receptor beta chains below, sequenced in a study of T cell responses to AZD1222 COVID-19 vaccine. Sequencing was performed with immunoSEQ multiplex PCR; in TCRdb, only in-frame clones are kept and a portion is missing. Of about 200,000 clones in the sample, roughly nine tenths are singletons; the top ten hold around 3.7%. The source material was peripheral blood, sampled 28 days after the second AZD1222 dose. The receptors here all came from an adult who received the AZD1222 COVID-19 vaccine.

V usage is TRBV27 and J usage is TRBJ2-3, with D unclear. V was clipped by 7 bases and J by 2 bases, with 4 bases between them. The length of the CDR3 is 11 residues. Germline lookup yields CDR1 MNHEY and CDR2 SMNVEV (reference sequence). The CDR3 DNA reads TGTGCCAGCAAGTTCACAGATACGCAGTATTTT. Protein product: CASKFTDTQYF.

This rearrangement joins TRBV5-1 to TRBJ2-1; no clear D. With 4 bases removed from V and 2 bases from J, the gap between germline ends came to 10 bases. The germline CDR1 and CDR2 sequences are SGHRS and YFSETQ. This CDR3 region has 14 residues. The CDR3 here is CASSPLDAYNEQFF. CDR3 DNA sequence: TGCGCCAGCAGCCCCCTCGATGCCTACAATGAGCAGTTCTTC.

The chain has TRBV5-5 and TRBJ1-5; weak D call: TRBD1 (5 bases). Germline values: CDR1 SGHKS, CDR2 YYEKEE (reference sequence). Trimming removed 3 bases from V and 2 bases from J, with 18 bases in between. CDR3 length equals 17 residues. The CDR3 DNA reads TGTGCCAGCAGCTCCGAACCGGGGGGAGGTGGCAATCAGCCCCAGCATTTT. Its protein product is CASSSEPGGGGNQPQHF.

As for this clone: Other DNA sequences of this sample code for an identical CDR3. The chain is built from TRBV18 and TRBJ2-1; D uncertain. The CDR3 sequence is 13 residues long. The V end was cut by 3 bases, the J end by 4 bases, with 7 bases between. CDR1 is KGHSH, CDR2 LQKENI, per germline. The CDR3 protein is CASSPGLYNEQFF. The CDR3 region has the DNA TGTGCCAGCTCACCGGGTCTGTACAATGAGCAGTTCTTC.

The chain carries TRBV5-1 and TRBJ2-2, with D perhaps assigned TRBD1 or TRBD2 (5 bases each). Between the trimmed V and J ends, which lost 4 bases and 8 bases, there was a span of 18 bases. The CDR3 consists of 15 residues. Per germline, CDR1 SGHRS and CDR2 YFSETQ. The CDR3 DNA reads as TGCGCCAGCAGCAAAGGGACCCCCAGTGGGGGGGAGCTGTTTTTT. It codes for CASSKGTPSGGELFF.

This chain links TRBV28 with TRBJ1-1, with D perhaps matching TRBD1 (5 bases). The CDR3 length is 15 residues. Per the germline V gene, CDR1 is MDHEN and CDR2 is SYDVKM. Trimming removed 8 bases at V and 1 base at J, with 17 bases between. The CDR3 here is CASGPGRVTNTEAFF. In nucleotides, the CDR3 is TGTGCCAGCGGCCCGGGACGCGTAACGAACACTGAAGCTTTCTTT.

As to this clone: Compared with germline, one end of the junction differs, possibly owing to a read error. DNA of the CDR3: TGTGCCAGCAGCTACCAGGGTCCTAATAACGACTTC. This gives the protein CASSYQGPNNDF. The chain carries TRBV28 and TRBJ1-2, with D possibly being TRBD1 (5 bases). The germline CDR1 and CDR2 sequences are MDHEN and SYDVKM. The CDR3 extends over 12 amino acids.

The chain recombines TRBV11-2 with TRBJ1-5; no clear D. Trimming removed 5 bases from V and 9 bases from J, with 14 bases in between. The CDR3 has 13 residues. The germline gives CDR1 SGHAT, CDR2 FQNNGV. In DNA form, the CDR3 reads TGTGCCAGCAGCCCCCCCGGGAAGCTGCCCCAGCATTTT. Its translation: CASSPPGKLPQHF.

The chain is built from TRBV7-5 and TRBJ1-2; the table assigns TRBD1, which was not confirmed against the DNA. TRBV7-5 counts as a pseudogene. This CDR3 comprises 15 residues. The CDR3 region is CARSSGQAANYGYTF. CDR3 nucleotides: TGTGCCAGAAGCTCCGGACAGGCTGCTAACTATGGCTACACCTTC.

The J gene is TRBJ2-7, the V gene TRBV10-2; 8 nucleotides line up with TRBD1. The CDR3 covers 11 residues. In germline, CDR1 is WSHSY, CDR2 SAAADI. V shed 7 bases, J shed 5 bases, and the junction held 1 base outside the gene matches. CDR3 residues: CASTGGNEQYF. Written as DNA, the CDR3 is TGCGCCAGCACAGGGGGCAACGAGCAGTACTTC.

The chain combines TRBV2 with TRBJ2-1; D is unclear. The CDR3 runs to 13 residues. Germline CDR1 reads SNHLY; CDR2 reads FYNNEI. V was cut by 7 bases and J by 6 bases, with 13 bases left in between. Here the CDR3 DNA reads TGTGCCAGCAAGCGTTTTAGCAGCAATGAGCAGTTCTTC. Amino acids: CASKRFSSNEQFF.

This chain links TRBV10-3 with TRBJ2-7; 7 bases fit TRBD2. This CDR3 is 14 amino acids long. J lost 4 bases, V lost 4 bases, and 7 bases had no gene match. Germline-derived CDR1 and CDR2 are ENHRY and SYGVKD. The CDR3 DNA sequence: TGTGCCATCAGTGTAAACCGGGGGGAATACGAGCAGTACTTC. This gives the protein CAISVNRGEYEQYF.

The rearrangement uses TRBV5-4 and TRBJ2-1; D remains unclear. The V gene's germline CDR1 is SGHNT and CDR2 YYREEE (reference sequence). This CDR3 is 13 amino acids long. V lost 4 bases and J lost 1, with 6 bases in between. The CDR3 DNA reads TGTGCCAGCAGCCCAACTTCCTACAATGAGCAGTTCTTC. It is translated as CASSPTSYNEQFF. Supplemented by reference TRBV5-4 and TRBJ2-1, the full variable domain reads ETGVTQSPTHLIKTRGQQVTLRCSSQSGHNTVSWYQQALGQGPQFIFQYYREEENGRGNFPPRFSGLQFPNYSSELNVNALELDDSALYLCASSPTSYNEQFFGPGTRLTVL.

The rearrangement uses TRBV10-1 and TRBJ2-5, with TRBD2 matching 14 bases. Germline CDR1 is WNHNN and CDR2 is SYGVQD (reference sequence). The CDR3 runs 16 residues. Germline trimming cut 3 bases from V and 1 base from J; bases unmatched to any gene: 1. This chain's CDR3 is CASSDGTSGSQETQYF. The CDR3 DNA reads as TGCGCCAGCAGTGATGGGACTAGCGGGAGCCAAGAGACCCAGTACTTC.

The chain has TRBV27 and TRBJ2-7, with TRBD1 as a possible D gene (5 bases). CDR1 is MNHEY and CDR2 is SMNVEV in the germline V gene (reference sequence). Trimming removed 5 bases from V and 0 bases from J, with 11 bases in between. There are 14 residues in the CDR3. The CDR3, as DNA: TGTGCCAGCAGTCTAATAGGGGCCTCCTACGAGCAGTACTTC. Translated: CASSLIGASYEQYF.